A selection of T cell receptor beta chains follows, all from one sample in a study of control samples from healthy donors and cancer patients. Data came from immunoSEQ multiplex PCR; TCRdb stores just in-frame clones and leaves some out. Of about 71,000 clones detected, over 85% appear once; the ten largest clones hold around 19%. Sequenced sample: PBMCs. Every receptor here comes from a man aged 55 to 69 with lung cancer. Each CDR3 is given with its conserved first and last residue. D genes are given only for firm matches. Clone size is shown for a subset of rows, as once, few, many or a class of expanded clone.

J gene	clone size	D gene	V gene	CDR3 protein	CDR3 DNA
TRBJ1-4	.	TRBD1	TRBV30	CAWERQGDEKLFF	TGTGCCTGGGAAAGACAGGGAGATGAAAAACTGTTTTTT
TRBJ2-2	.	TRBD1	TRBV29-1	CSVEGTANTGELFF	TGCAGCGTTGAGGGGACAGCGAACACCGGGGAGCTGTTTTTT
TRBJ1-2	.	TRBD1	TRBV13	CASSLGTGGRYGYTF	TGTGCCAGCAGCTTAGGTACAGGGGGCAGGTATGGCTACACCTTC
TRBJ2-1	few	TRBD2	TRBV25-1	CASSDGTSGDEQFF	TGTGCCAGCAGTGATGGGACTAGCGGGGATGAGCAGTTCTTC
TRBJ2-5	.	TRBD1	TRBV4-1	CASSQAVTGERIQYF	TGCGCCAGCAGCCAAGCCGTAACAGGGGAGAGGATCCAGTACTTC
TRBJ1-2	.	.	TRBV6-2/TRBV6-3	CASSQEDGDYGYTF	TGTGCCAGCAGTCAAGAGGACGGAGACTATGGCTACACCTTC
TRBJ1-4	.	.	TRBV12-3/TRBV12-4	CASSFQTGKLFF	TGTGCCAGCAGTTTTCAGACAGGAAAACTGTTTTTT
TRBJ1-1	once	.	TRBV27	CASSLSRQGGTEAFF	TGTGCCAGCAGTTTATCGAGGCAGGGAGGAACTGAAGCTTTCTTT
TRBJ2-2	.	.	TRBV25-1	CASSEYKGEELFF	TGTGCCAGCAGTGAATATAAGGGCGAGGAGCTGTTTTTT
TRBJ1-1	few	.	TRBV18	CASSPTPRQEAFF	TGTGCCAGCTCACCAACCCCCAGACAAGAAGCTTTCTTT
TRBJ1-3	.	.	TRBV30	CAWSFSGSGNTIYF	TGTGCCTGGAGTTTCTCCGGATCTGGAAACACCATATATTTT
TRBJ2-7	once	TRBD1	TRBV18	CASSAYTGTGGFLEQYF	TGTGCCAGCTCGGCATACACCGGGACAGGGGGCTTCCTCGAGCAGTACTTC
TRBJ1-4	.	.	TRBV7-9	CASSFSVGEKLFF	TGTGCCAGCAGCTTTTCGGTGGGTGAAAAACTGTTTTTT
TRBJ1-3	.	TRBD1	TRBV5-1	CASSLRLRAGQQGARGNTIYF	TGCGCCAGCAGCTTGAGGCTGAGGGCTGGCCAACAGGGGGCTAGAGGAAACACCATATATTTT
TRBJ2-5	.	TRBD1	TRBV11-2	CASSLEVGTGEGETQYF	TGTGCCAGCAGCTTAGAAGTCGGGACAGGGGAGGGAGAGACCCAGTACTTC
TRBJ1-2	.	.	TRBV5-6	CASSLGYGNYGYTF	TGTGCCAGCAGCTTGGGTTATGGGAACTATGGCTACACCTTC
TRBJ1-1	.	.	TRBV10-2	CASLPGGFRNTEAFF	TGCGCCAGTCTTCCCGGAGGCTTTAGGAACACTGAAGCTTTCTTT
TRBJ1-2	.	.	TRBV6-5	CASSLSGTYGYTF	TGTGCCAGCAGTTTATCCGGGACATATGGCTACACCTTC
TRBJ2-2	.	.	TRBV18	CASSPRGMGTGELFF	TGTGCCAGCTCACCTAGAGGGATGGGAACCGGGGAGCTGTTTTTT
TRBJ1-5	.	.	TRBV27	CASSLSGTGYSNQPQHF	TGTGCCAGCAGTTTAAGTGGGACGGGCTATAGCAATCAGCCCCAGCATTTT
TRBJ2-6	.	.	TRBV28	CASSPRQGRSGANVLTF	TGTGCCAGCAGTCCACGGCAGGGCCGCTCTGGGGCCAACGTCCTGACTTTC
TRBJ2-5	.	TRBD1	TRBV7-9	CASSDRGRTETQYF	TGTGCCAGCAGCGACAGGGGGAGGACAGAGACCCAGTACTTC
TRBJ1-2	.	.	TRBV2	CASNPDRTSNYGYTF	TGTGCCAGCAACCCTGACAGGACGTCTAACTATGGCTACACCTTC
TRBJ1-2	.	TRBD1	TRBV4-2	CASSQGQGEAQGYTF	TGTGCCAGCAGCCAGGGACAGGGTGAGGCTCAGGGCTACACCTTC
TRBJ2-3	.	.	TRBV19	CASRSSTDTQYF	TGTGCCAGTAGATCTAGCACAGATACGCAGTATTTT
TRBJ1-1	.	TRBD1	TRBV29-1	CSVRTGNTEAFF	TGCAGCGTCCGGACAGGGAACACTGAAGCTTTCTTT
TRBJ1-2	.	TRBD1	TRBV9	CASSVLWGQDHGYTF	TGTGCCAGCAGCGTTTTATGGGGACAGGATCATGGCTACACCTTC
TRBJ2-1	.	.	TRBV3-1/TRBV3-2	CASSQLERGQFF	TGTGCCAGCAGCCAACTCGAAAGGGGGCAGTTCTTC
TRBJ1-5	.	.	TRBV12-3/TRBV12-4	CASSYGGSQPQHF	TGTGCCAGCAGTTACGGGGGATCCCAGCCCCAGCATTTT
TRBJ2-2	.	TRBD1	TRBV5-1	CASSGPQGDTGELFF	TGCGCCAGCAGCGGGCCACAGGGGGACACCGGGGAGCTGTTTTTT
TRBJ2-2	.	TRBD2	TRBV10-1	CASSDGGANTGELFF	TGCGCCAGCAGTGATGGGGGGGCGAACACCGGGGAGCTGTTTTTT
TRBJ2-3	.	.	TRBV30	CAWMQDGGQYF	TGTGCCTGGATGCAGGATGGTGGGCAGTATTTT
TRBJ1-5	.	.	TRBV5-4	CASSLDSNQPQHF	TGTGCCAGCAGCTTGGACAGCAATCAGCCCCAGCATTTT
TRBJ1-4	.	.	TRBV6-5	CASSSTGGAGEKLFF	TGTGCCAGCTCGTCCACAGGCGGGGCTGGTGAAAAACTGTTTTTT
TRBJ1-1	.	.	TRBV7-9	CASSLEHNTEAFF	TGTGCCAGCAGCTTAGAACATAACACTGAAGCTTTCTTT
TRBJ2-7	once	.	TRBV3-1/TRBV3-2	CASSQDGGRNEQYF	TGTGCCAGCAGCCAAGATGGGGGACGGAACGAGCAGTACTTC
TRBJ2-5	.	.	TRBV7-3	CASSLNIGGWETQYF	TGTGCCAGCAGCTTAAATATCGGGGGCTGGGAGACCCAGTACTTC
TRBJ1-4	.	.	TRBV6-6	CASSPLEEKLFF	TGTGCCAGCAGTCCATTAGAGGAAAAACTGTTTTTT
TRBJ1-3	.	.	TRBV3-1/TRBV3-2	CASSQVVSYNSGNTIYF	TGTGCCAGCAGCCAGGTGGTGTCGTATAACTCTGGAAACACCATATATTTT
TRBJ1-1	.	.	TRBV11-2	CASSLGWMNTEAFF	TGTGCCAGCAGCTTAGGGTGGATGAACACTGAAGCTTTCTTT
TRBJ2-5	.	TRBD2	TRBV25-1	CASSEPRGGPETQYF	TGTGCCAGCAGTGAGCCGCGGGGGGGCCCTGAGACCCAGTACTTC
TRBJ1-1	.	TRBD1	TRBV6-4	CASSDTDRGNRAEAFF	TGTGCCAGCAGTGACACCGACAGGGGCAACCGAGCTGAAGCTTTCTTT
TRBJ1-4	.	.	TRBV20-1	CSASGGGFPGEKLFF	TGCAGTGCTAGTGGCGGAGGATTCCCGGGGGAAAAACTGTTTTTT
TRBJ2-5	.	TRBD2	TRBV30	CAWSRLAGAQETQYF	TGTGCCTGGAGTCGACTAGCGGGGGCTCAAGAGACCCAGTACTTC
TRBJ1-1	.	.	TRBV27	CASSRNGNTEAFF	TGTGCCAGCAGTCGAAACGGAAACACTGAAGCTTTCTTT
TRBJ1-1	.	.	TRBV18	CASSPSAGRMANTEAFF	TGTGCCAGCTCACCAAGCGCGGGGCGCATGGCGAACACTGAAGCTTTCTTT
TRBJ2-2	.	.	TRBV5-4	CASSRQEVTGELFF	TGTGCCAGCAGCCGACAGGAAGTCACCGGGGAGCTGTTTTTT
TRBJ2-1	.	.	TRBV5-1	CASSFGTGQFTNEQFF	TGCGCCAGCAGCTTCGGAACAGGGCAATTCACAAATGAGCAGTTCTTC
TRBJ2-5	.	TRBD2	TRBV30	CASGESGGSQETQYF	TGTGCCTCGGGGGAGAGCGGGGGGTCGCAAGAGACCCAGTACTTC
TRBJ2-1	.	.	TRBV7-3	CASSIGGSNNEQFF	TGTGCCAGCAGCATAGGGGGAAGTAACAATGAGCAGTTCTTC
TRBJ1-3	.	.	TRBV5-1	CASSSQEGENTIYF	TGCGCCAGCAGCTCTCAGGAAGGCGAAAACACCATATATTTT
TRBJ1-3	.	.	TRBV6-1	CASSVQGPRSGNTIYF	TGTGCCAGCAGTGTGCAGGGTCCCCGCTCTGGAAACACCATATATTTT
TRBJ1-2	few	.	TRBV9	CASSATPDSIYGYTF	TGTGCCAGCAGCGCCACACCGGACAGCATCTATGGCTACACCTTC